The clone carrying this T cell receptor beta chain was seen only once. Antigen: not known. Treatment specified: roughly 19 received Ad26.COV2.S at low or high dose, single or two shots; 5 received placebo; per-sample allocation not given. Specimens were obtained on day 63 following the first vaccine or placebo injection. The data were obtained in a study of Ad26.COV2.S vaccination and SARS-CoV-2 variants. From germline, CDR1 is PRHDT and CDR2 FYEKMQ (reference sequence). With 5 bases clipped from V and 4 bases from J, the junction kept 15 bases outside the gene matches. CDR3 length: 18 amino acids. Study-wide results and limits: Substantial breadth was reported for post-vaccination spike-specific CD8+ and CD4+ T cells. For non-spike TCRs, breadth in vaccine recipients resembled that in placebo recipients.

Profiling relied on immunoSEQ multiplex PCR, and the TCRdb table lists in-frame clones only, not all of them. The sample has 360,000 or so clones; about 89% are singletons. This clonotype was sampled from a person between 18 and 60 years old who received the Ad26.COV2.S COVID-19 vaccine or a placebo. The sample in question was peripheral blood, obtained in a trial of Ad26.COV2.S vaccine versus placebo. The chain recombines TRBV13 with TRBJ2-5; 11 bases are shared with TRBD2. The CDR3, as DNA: TGTGCCAGCAGCCCACGTGGCTCTAGCGGGAGGCTCGGAGAGACCCAGTACTTC. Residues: CASSPRGSSGRLGETQYF.